What follows is one T cell receptor beta chain and its context. Original methodology: Researchers report that nucleated cell counts were estimated from reference gene primer amplification. This table comes from immunoSEQ multiplex PCR, and its TCRdb copy is limited to in-frame clones, with some not included. Clone size and the V and J calls come from that table; the DNA yielded D and trimming. Here the sample spans more than 100,000 clones, approximately 90% being singletons. The data were taken from a study of blood T cell repertoires in COVID-19. The wider study: Sites in the United States, Italy and Spain provided acute and convalescent COVID-19 samples. T cells, B-cell-depleted T cells, or PBMCs supplied cDNA or gDNA.

Looked up from germline, CDR1 is SEHNR and CDR2 is FQNEAQ (reference sequence). The length of the CDR3 is 18 residues. V was clipped by 5 bases and J by 1 base; unmatched bases: 15. The chain links TRBV7-9 to TRBJ1-1, with TRBD1 matching 8 bases. This sequence originates from a man in his sixties or seventies with active COVID-19. What was sequenced was peripheral blood. In DNA, the CDR3 is TGTGCCAGCAGCCCAATGGGGATGGGGACAGGAGGGAACACTGAAGCTTTCTTT. Protein product: CASSPMGMGTGGNTEAFF.